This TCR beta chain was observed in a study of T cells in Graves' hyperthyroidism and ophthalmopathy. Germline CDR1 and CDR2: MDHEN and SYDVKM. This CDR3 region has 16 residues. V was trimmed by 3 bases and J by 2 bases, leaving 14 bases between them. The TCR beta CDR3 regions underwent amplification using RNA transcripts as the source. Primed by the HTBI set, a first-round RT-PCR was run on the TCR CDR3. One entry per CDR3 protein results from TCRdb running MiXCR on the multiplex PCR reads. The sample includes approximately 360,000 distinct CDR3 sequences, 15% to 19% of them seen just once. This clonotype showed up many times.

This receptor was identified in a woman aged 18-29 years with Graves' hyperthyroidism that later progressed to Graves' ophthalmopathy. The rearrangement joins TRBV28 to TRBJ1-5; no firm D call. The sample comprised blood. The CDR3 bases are TGTGCCAGCAGTTTGGGTCGGATTCGACGCAATCAGCCCCAGCATTTT. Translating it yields CASSLGRIRRNQPQHF. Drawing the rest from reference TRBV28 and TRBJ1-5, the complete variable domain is DVKVTQSSRYLVKRTGEKVFLECVQDMDHENMFWYRQDPGLGLRLIYFSYDVKMKEKGDIPEGYSVSREKKERFSLILESASTNQTSMYLCASSLGRIRRNQPQHFGDGTRLSIL.